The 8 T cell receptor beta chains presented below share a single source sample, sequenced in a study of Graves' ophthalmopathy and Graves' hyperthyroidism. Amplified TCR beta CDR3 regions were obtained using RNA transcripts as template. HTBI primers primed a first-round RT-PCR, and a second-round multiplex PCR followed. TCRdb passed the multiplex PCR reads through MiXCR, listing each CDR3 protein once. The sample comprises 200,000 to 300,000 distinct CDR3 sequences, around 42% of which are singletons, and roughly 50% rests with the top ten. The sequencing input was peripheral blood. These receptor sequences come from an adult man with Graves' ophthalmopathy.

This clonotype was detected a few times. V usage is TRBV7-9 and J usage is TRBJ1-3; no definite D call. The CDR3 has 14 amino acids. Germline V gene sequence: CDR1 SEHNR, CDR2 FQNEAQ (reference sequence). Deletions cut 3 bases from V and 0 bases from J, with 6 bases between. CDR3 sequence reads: CASSLGVSGNTIYF. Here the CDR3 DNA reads TGTGCCAGCAGCTTGGGCGTCTCTGGAAACACCATATATTTT.

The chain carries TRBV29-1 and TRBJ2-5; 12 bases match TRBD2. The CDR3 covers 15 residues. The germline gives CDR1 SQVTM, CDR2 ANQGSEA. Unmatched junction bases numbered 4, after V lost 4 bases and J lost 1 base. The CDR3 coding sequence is TGCAGCGTTGGACTAGCGGGAGACCCCCAAGAGACCCAGTACTTC. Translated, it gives CSVGLAGDPQETQYF.

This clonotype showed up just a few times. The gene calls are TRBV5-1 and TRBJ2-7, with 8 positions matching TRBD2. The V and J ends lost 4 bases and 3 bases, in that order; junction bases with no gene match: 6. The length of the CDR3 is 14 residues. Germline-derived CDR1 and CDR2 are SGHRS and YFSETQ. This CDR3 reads CASSIAGRGYEQYF. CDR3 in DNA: TGCGCCAGCAGCATAGCGGGACGGGGCTACGAGCAGTACTTC.

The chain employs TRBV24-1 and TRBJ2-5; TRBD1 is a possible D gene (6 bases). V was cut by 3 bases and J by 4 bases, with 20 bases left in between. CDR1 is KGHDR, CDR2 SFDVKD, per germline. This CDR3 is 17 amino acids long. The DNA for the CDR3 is TGTGCCACCAGTGATCCTAGCCTTAGGGGGAGAAGAGAGACCCAGTACTTC. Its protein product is CATSDPSLRGRRETQYF.

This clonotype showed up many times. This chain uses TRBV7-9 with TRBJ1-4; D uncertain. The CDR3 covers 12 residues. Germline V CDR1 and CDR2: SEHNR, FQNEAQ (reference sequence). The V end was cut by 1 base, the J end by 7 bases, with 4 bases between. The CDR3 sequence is CASSLGIEKLFF. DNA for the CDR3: TGTGCCAGCAGCTTAGGCATTGAAAAACTGTTTTTT.

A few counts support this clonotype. CDR3 region: CASSSPGTGETEAFF. The DNA of the CDR3 is TGTGCCAGCAGCTCGCCCGGGACAGGGGAGACTGAAGCTTTCTTT. This chain connects TRBV7-9 to TRBJ1-1, with 10 bases aligning to TRBD1. From germline, CDR1 is SEHNR and CDR2 FQNEAQ (reference sequence). V lost 4 bases, J lost 5 bases, and 7 bases stayed unmatched. This CDR3 contains 15 residues.

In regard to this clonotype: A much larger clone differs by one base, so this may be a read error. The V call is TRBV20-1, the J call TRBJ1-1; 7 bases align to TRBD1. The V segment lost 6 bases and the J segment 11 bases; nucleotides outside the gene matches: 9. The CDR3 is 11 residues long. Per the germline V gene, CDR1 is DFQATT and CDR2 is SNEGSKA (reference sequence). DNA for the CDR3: TGCAGTGCCCAGGGGGGCGTGGGGGCTTTCTTT. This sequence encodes CSAQGGVGAFF.

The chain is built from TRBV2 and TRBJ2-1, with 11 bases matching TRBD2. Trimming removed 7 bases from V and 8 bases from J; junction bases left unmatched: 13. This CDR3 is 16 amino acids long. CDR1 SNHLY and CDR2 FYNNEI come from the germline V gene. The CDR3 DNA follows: TGTGCCAGCAAATGGGATAGCGGGGGGGCTGTAGATGAGCAGTTCTTC. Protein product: CASKWDSGGAVDEQFF.